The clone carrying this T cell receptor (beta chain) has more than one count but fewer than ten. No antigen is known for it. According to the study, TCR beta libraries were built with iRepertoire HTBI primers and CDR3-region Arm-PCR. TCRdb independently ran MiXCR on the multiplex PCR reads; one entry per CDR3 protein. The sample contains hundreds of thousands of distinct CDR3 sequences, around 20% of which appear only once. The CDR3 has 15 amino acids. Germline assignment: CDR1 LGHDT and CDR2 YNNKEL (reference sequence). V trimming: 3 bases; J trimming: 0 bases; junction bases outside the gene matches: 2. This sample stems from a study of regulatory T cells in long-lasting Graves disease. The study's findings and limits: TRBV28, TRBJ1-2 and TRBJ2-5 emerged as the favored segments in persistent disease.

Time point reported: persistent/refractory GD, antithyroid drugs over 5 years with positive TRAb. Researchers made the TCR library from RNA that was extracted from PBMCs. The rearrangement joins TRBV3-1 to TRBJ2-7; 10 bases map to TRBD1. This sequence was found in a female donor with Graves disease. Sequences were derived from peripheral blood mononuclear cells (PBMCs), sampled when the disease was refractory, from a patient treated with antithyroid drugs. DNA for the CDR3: TGTGCCAGCAGCCATGGGACAGGGGACTCCTACGAGCAGTACTTC. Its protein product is CASSHGTGDSYEQYF.